This TCR beta chain was documented in a study of radiation and T cells in renal cell carcinoma. Study results and limitations: Sampling covered only about 1 g of each tumor. Top 100 clonotypes averaged roughly 50% in irradiated versus about 45% in nephrectomy-only tumors.

Treatment: treatment-naive control, cytoreductive nephrectomy. The tumor was a clear cell renal cell carcinoma. Trimming pared 6 bases from V and 1 base from J, leaving 7 bases between. The CDR3 runs 12 residues. The V gene's germline CDR1 is ENHRY and CDR2 SYGVKD. As to this clone: Its antigen is unidentified.

Sequencing used immunoSEQ multiplex PCR; TCRdb keeps in-frame clones, though not all of them. There are over 10,000 clones in the sample; over 60% occur only once, and under 20% lies in the top ten. This chain uses TRBV10-3 with TRBJ2-7, with a tentative D call TRBD1 (6 bases). This sample comprised tumor tissue, obtained from a patient whose treatment was nephrectomy without radiotherapy. The TCR comes from a woman older than 75 with renal cell carcinoma. Here the CDR3 reads CAISGQSYEQYF. The CDR3, as DNA: TGTGCCATCAGCGGACAGTCCTACGAGCAGTACTTC.